This TCR beta chain is from a study of PD-L1 blockade in urothelial cancer. Clones were read by immunoSEQ multiplex PCR, and TCRdb kept only the in-frame ones, dropping some. The sample records 90,000 or so clones, 90% being singletons. Specified time point: pretreatment peripheral blood. Locally advanced or metastatic urothelial carcinoma affected all patients. Note on this clone: What it binds is unknown.

Study conclusions and caveats: In blood sampled pretreatment, TCR clonality below the median predicted better survival.

The V end lost 5 bases, the J end lost 0 bases, and 10 bases lay between the germline ends. Germline lookup yields CDR1 MNHEY and CDR2 SMNVEV (reference sequence). CDR3 length equals 15 residues. The origin of this receptor is a man in his fifties or sixties with urothelial cancer. The chain links TRBV27 to TRBJ2-2; maybe TRBD1 (6 bases). The sample in question was PBMCs, obtained around atezolizumab (anti-PD-L1) treatment. For the CDR3, the DNA is TGTGCCAGCAGTCGATGGACAGCGAACACCGGGGAGCTGTTTTTT. It codes for CASSRWTANTGELFF.